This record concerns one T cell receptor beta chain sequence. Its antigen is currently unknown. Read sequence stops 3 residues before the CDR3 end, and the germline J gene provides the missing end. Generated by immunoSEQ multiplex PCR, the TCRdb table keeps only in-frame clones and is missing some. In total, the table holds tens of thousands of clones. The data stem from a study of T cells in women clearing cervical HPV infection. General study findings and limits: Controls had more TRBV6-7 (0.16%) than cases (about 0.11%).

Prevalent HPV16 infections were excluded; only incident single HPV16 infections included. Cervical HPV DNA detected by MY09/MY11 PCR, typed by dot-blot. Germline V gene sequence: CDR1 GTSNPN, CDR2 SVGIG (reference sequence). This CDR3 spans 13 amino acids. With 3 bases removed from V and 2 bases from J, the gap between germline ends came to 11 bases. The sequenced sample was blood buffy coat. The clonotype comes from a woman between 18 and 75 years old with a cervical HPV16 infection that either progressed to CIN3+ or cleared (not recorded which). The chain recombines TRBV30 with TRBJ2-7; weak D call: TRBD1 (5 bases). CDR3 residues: CAWRDLGAYEQYF. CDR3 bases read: TGTGCCTGGAGGGACCTAGGGGCCTACGAG.